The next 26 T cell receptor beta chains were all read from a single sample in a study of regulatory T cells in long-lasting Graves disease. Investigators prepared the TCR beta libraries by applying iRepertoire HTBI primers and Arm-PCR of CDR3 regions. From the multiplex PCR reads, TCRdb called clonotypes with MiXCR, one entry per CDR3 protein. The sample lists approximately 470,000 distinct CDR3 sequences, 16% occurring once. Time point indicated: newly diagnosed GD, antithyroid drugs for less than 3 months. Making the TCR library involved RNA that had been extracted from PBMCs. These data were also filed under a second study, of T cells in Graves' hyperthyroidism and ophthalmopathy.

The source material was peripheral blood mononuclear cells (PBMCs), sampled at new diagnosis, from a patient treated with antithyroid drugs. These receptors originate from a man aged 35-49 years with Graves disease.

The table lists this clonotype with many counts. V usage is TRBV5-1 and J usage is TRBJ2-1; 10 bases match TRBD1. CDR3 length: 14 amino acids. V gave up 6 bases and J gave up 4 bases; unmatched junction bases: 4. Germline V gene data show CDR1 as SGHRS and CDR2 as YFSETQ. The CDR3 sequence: CASNPGQGYNEQFF. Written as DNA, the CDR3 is TGCGCCAGCAACCCGGGACAGGGGTACAATGAGCAGTTCTTC.

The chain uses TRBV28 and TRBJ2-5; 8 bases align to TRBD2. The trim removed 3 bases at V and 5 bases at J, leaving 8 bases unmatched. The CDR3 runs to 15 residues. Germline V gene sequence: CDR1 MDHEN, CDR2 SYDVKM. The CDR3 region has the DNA TGTGCCAGCAGTTTCATCGGAAGCGGGAGCGAGACCCAGTACTTC. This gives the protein CASSFIGSGSETQYF.

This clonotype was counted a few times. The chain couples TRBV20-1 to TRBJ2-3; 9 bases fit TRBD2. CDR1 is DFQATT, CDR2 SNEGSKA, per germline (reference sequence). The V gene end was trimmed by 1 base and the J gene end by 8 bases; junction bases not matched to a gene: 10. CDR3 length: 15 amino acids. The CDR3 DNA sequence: TGCAGTGCTAGAGCCGGGACTAGCTATAAGGGTACGCAGTATTTT. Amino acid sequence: CSARAGTSYKGTQYF.

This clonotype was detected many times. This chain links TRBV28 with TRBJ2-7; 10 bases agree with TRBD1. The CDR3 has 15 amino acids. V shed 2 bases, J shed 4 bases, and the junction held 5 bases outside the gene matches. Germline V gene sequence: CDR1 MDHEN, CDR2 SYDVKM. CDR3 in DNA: TGTGCCAGCAGTTTAGGAGGACAGGGGGATTACGAGCAGTACTTC. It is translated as CASSLGGQGDYEQYF.

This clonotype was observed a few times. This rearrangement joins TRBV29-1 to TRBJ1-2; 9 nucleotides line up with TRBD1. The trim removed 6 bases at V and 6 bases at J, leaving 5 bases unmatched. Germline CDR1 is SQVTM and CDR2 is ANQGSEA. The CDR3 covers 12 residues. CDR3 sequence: CSVRTGAHGYTF. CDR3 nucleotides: TGCAGCGTGAGGACAGGGGCCCATGGCTACACCTTC.

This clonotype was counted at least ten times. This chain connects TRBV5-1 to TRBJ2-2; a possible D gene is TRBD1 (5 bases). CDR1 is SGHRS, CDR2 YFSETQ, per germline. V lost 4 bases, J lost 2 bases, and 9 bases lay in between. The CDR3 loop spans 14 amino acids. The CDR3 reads CASSAGPNTGELFF. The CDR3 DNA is TGCGCCAGCAGCGCAGGGCCTAACACCGGGGAGCTGTTTTTT.

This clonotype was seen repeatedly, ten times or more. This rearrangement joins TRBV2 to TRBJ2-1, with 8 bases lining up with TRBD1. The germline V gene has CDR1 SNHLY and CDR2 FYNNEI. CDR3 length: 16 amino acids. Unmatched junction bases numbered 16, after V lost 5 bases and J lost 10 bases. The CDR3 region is CASSSPWAGGAYEQFF. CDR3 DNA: TGTGCCAGCAGTAGTCCCTGGGCAGGGGGCGCATACGAGCAGTTCTTC.

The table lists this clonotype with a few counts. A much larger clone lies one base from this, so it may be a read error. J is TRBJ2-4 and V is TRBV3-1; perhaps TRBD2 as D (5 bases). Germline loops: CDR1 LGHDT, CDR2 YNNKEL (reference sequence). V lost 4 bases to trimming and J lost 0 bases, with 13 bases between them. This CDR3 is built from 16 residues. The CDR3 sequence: CASSPAGPLAKNIQYF. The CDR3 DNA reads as TGTGCCAGCAGCCCCGCGGGCCCACTAGCCAAAAACATTCAGTACTTC.

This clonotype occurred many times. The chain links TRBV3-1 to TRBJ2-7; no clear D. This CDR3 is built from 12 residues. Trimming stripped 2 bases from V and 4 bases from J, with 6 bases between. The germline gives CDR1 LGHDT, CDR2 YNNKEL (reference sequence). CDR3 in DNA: TGTGCCAGCAGCCAACGGCAATACGAGCAGTACTTC. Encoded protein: CASSQRQYEQYF.

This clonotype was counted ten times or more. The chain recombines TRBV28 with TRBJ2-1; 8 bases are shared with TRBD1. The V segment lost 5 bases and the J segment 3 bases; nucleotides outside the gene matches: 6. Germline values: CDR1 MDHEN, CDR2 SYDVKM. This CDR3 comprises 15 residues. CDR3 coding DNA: TGTGCCAGCAGTCGAGCCGGGACAGGCTACAATGAGCAGTTCTTC. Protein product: CASSRAGTGYNEQFF.

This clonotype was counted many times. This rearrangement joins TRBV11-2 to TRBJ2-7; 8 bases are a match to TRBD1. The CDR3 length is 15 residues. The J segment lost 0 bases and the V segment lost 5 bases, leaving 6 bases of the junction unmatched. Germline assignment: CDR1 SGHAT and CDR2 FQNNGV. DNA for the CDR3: TGTGCCAGCAGCCCACTAGGACAGGGCTCCTACGAGCAGTACTTC. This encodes CASSPLGQGSYEQYF. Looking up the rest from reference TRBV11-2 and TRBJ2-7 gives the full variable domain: EAGVAQSPRYKIIEKRQSVAFWCNPISGHATLYWYQQILGQGPKLLIQFQNNGVVDDSQLPKDRFSAERLKGVDSTLKIQPAKLEDSAVYLCASSPLGQGSYEQYFGPGTRLTVT.

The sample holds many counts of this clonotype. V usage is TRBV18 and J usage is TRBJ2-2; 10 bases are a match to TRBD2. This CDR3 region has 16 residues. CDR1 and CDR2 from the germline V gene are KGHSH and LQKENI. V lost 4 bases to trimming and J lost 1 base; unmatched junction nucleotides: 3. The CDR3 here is CASSRRTSGNTGELFF. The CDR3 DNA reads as TGTGCCAGCTCACGCAGGACTAGCGGGAACACCGGGGAGCTGTTTTTT.

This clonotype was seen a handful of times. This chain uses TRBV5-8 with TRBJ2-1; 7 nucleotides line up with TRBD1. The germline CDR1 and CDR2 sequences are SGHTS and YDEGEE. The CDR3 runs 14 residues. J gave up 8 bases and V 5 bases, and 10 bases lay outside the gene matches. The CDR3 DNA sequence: TGTGCCAGCAGATGGGACAGTTCACGGGATGAGCAGTTCTTC. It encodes CASRWDSSRDEQFF.

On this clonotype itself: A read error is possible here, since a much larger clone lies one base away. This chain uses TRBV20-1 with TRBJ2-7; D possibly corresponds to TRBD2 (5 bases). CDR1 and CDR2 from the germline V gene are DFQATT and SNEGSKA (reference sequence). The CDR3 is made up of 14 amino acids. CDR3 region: CSAGDPGKSYEQYF. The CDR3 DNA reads TGCAGTGCTGGAGATCCGGGGAAATCCTACGAGCAGTACTTC.

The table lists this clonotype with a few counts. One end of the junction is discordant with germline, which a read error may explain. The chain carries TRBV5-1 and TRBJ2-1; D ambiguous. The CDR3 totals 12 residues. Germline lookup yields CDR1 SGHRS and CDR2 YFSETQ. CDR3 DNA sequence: TGTGCCAGCAGCTTCGTCTTGGGGTTGCAGTTCTTC. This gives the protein CASSFVLGLQFF.

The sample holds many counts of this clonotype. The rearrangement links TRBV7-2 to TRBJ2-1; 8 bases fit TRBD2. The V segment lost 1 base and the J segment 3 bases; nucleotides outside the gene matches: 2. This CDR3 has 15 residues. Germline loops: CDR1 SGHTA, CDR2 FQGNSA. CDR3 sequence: CASSLELAVYNEQFF. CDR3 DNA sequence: TGTGCCAGCAGCTTAGAACTAGCGGTCTACAATGAGCAGTTCTTC.

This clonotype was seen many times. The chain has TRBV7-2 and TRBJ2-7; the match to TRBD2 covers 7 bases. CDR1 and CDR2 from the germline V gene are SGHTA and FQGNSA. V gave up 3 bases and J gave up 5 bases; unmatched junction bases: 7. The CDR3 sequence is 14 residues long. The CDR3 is CASSFDSGRDEQYF. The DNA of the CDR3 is TGTGCCAGCAGCTTCGATTCGGGGAGGGACGAGCAGTACTTC.

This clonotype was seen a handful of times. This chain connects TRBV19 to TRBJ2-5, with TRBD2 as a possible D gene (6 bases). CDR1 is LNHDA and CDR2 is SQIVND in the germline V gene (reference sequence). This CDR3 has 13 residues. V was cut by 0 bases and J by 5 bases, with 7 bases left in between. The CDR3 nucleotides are TGTGCCAGTAGTATAGAAAGCGGGGAGACCCAGTACTTC. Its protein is CASSIESGETQYF. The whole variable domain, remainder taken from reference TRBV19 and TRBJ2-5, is DGGITQSPKYLFRKEGQNVTLSCEQNLNHDAMYWYRQDPGQGLRLIYYSQIVNDFQKGDIAEGYSVSREKKESFPLTVTSAQKNPTAFYLCASSIESGETQYFGPGTRLLVL.

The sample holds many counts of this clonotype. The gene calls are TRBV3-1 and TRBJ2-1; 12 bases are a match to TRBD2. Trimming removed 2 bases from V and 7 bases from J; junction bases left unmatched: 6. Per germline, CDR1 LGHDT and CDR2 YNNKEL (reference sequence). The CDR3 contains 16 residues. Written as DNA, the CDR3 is TGTGCCAGCAGCCAACTAGCGGGAGGGTGGATGAATGAGCAGTTCTTC. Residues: CASSQLAGGWMNEQFF.

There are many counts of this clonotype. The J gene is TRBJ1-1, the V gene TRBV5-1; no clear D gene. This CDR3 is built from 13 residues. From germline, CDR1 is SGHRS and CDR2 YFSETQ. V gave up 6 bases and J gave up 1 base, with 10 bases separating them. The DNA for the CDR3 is TGCGCCAGCATGAAGGGCGGGAACACTGAAGCTTTCTTT. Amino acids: CASMKGGNTEAFF.

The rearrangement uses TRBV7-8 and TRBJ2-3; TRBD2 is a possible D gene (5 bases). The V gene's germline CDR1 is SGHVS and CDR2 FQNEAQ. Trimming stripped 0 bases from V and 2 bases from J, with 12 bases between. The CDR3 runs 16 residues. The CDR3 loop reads CASSLAMERLTDTQYF. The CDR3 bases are TGTGCCAGCAGCTTAGCGATGGAGCGGCTCACAGATACGCAGTATTTT.

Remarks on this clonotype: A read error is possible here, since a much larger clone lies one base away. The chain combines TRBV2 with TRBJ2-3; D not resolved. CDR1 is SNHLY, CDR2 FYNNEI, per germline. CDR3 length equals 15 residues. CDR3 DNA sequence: TGTGCCTGCAGTGATACGGCGGCATACACAGATACGCAGTATTTT. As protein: CACSDTAAYTDTQYF.

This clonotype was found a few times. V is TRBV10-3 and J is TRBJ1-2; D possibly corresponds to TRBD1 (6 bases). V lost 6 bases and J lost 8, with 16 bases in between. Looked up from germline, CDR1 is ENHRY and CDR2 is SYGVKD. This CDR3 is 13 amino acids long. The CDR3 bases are TGTGCCATCAGACTGGACAGTTCCTCAGGCTACACCTTC. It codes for CAIRLDSSSGYTF.

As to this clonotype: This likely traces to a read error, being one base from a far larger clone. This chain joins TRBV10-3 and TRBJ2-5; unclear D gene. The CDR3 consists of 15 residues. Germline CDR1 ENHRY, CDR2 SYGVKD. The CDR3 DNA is TGTGCCAGCAGTGGCTCAGCTACACGACAAGAGACCCAGTACTTC. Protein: CASSGSATRQETQYF.

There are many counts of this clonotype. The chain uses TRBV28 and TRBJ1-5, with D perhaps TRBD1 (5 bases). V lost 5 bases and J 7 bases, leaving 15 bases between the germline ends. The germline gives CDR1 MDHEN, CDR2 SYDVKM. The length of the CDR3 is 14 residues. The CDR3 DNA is TGTGCCAGCAGTCGCGGGGGGTCGGGCCAGCCCCAGCATTTT. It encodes CASSRGGSGQPQHF.

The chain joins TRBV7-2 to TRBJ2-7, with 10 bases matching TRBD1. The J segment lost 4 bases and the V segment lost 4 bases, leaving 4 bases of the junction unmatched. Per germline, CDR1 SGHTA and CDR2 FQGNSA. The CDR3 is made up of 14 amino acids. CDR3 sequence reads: CASSYRDRGYEQYF. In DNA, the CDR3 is TGTGCCAGCAGCTATAGGGACAGGGGTTACGAGCAGTACTTC.